These 26 T cell receptor beta chains share one sample of origin, sequenced in a study of T cells in Graves' hyperthyroidism and ophthalmopathy. TCR beta CDR3 sequences were amplified from RNA transcripts. In the first-round RT-PCR of the TCR CDR3, the HTBI primer set was used. In TCRdb, the multiplex PCR reads were re-called with MiXCR into one record per CDR3 protein. The sample shows approximately 380,000 distinct CDR3 sequences, around 15% of them seen only once. The sequencing input was blood. The receptor set was obtained from a man between 45 and 60 years old with Graves' ophthalmopathy.

The rearrangement joins TRBV27 to TRBJ2-3; 8 nucleotides line up with TRBD2. The trim removed 2 bases at V and 5 bases at J, leaving 3 bases unmatched. Per germline, CDR1 MNHEY and CDR2 SMNVEV (reference sequence). The CDR3 totals 14 residues. CDR3 protein: CASSLSGSKDTQYF. The CDR3 DNA is TGTGCCAGCAGTTTAAGCGGGAGTAAAGATACGCAGTATTTT.

This chain links TRBV12-3 or TRBV12-4 with TRBJ2-2; D may be TRBD1 (5 bases). The germline V and J ends were trimmed by 6 bases and 0 bases, with 8 bases remaining between them. CDR3 length: 14 residues. In DNA form, the CDR3 reads TGTGCCAGCAGGATGGGGCCGAACACCGGGGAGCTGTTTTTT. Protein sequence: CASRMGPNTGELFF.

This clonotype has more than one count but fewer than ten. V gene TRBV5-1 combines with J gene TRBJ2-7; the match to TRBD2 covers 13 bases. Germline CDR1 reads SGHRS; CDR2 reads YFSETQ. The length of the CDR3 is 16 residues. V was clipped by 7 bases and J by 7 bases; unmatched bases: 14. CDR3 amino acids: CASVRTSGSLPLEQYF. DNA of the CDR3: TGCGCCAGCGTCCGGACTAGCGGGAGCCTACCCTTAGAGCAGTACTTC.

In this sample, this clonotype turned up many times. V usage is TRBV9 and J usage is TRBJ2-7, with TRBD1 matching 11 bases. Trimming took 2 bases from V and 2 from J; bases not matched to a gene: 3. The CDR3 is 15 amino acids. Germline V CDR1 and CDR2: SGDLS, YYNGEE. The CDR3 coding sequence is TGTGCCAGCAGCGTTGGGACAGGGGGAACCTACGAGCAGTACTTC. This codes for CASSVGTGGTYEQYF.

This clonotype was observed a few times. The rearrangement links TRBV18 to TRBJ2-3; TRBD1 matches at 7 bases. The CDR3 loop spans 16 amino acids. The ends lost 4 bases at V and 4 bases at J; junction bases unmatched: 11. Germline CDR1 is KGHSH and CDR2 is LQKENI. In DNA form, the CDR3 reads TGTGCCAGCTCACAGGGACACCTGACAGGGCCAGATACGCAGTATTTT. Protein product: CASSQGHLTGPDTQYF.

The V gene is TRBV14, the J gene TRBJ2-3; D may be TRBD2 (5 bases). V lost 0 bases to trimming and J lost 3 bases, with 7 bases between them. Germline CDR1 reads SGHDN; CDR2 reads FVKESK. The CDR3 is 14 amino acids. The CDR3 nucleotides are TGTGCCAGCAGCCAAGAAATAGCGACAGATACGCAGTATTTT. It yields the protein CASSQEIATDTQYF.

The J gene is TRBJ2-1, the V gene TRBV7-3; D gene unclear. Trimming took off 5 bases at V and 9 bases at J, with 11 bases between the two ends. Germline V CDR1 and CDR2: SGHTA, FQGTGA. CDR3 length: 12 amino acids. The CDR3: CASSPSTVEQFF. In DNA form, the CDR3 reads TGTGCCAGCAGCCCCTCGACTGTTGAGCAGTTCTTC.

This rearrangement joins TRBV7-9 to TRBJ1-4; 7 bases are shared with TRBD1. The length of the CDR3 is 13 residues. The V segment lost 11 bases and the J segment 3 bases; nucleotides outside the gene matches: 6. Germline-derived CDR1 and CDR2 are SEHNR and FQNEAQ (reference sequence). DNA for the CDR3: TGTGCCGAAAAAGGGGGCTCTAATGAAAAACTGTTTTTT. It codes for CAEKGGSNEKLFF.

This clonotype showed up many times. This chain joins TRBV12-3 or TRBV12-4 and TRBJ2-2; the D gene is possibly TRBD1 (5 bases). CDR3 length: 15 amino acids. V dropped 7 bases and J dropped 3 bases, with 15 bases sitting between them. In nucleotides, the CDR3 is TGTGCCAGCAATCGCGGCAGGGCCTACACCGGGGAGCTGTTTTTT. It yields the protein CASNRGRAYTGELFF.

This clonotype was seen ten or more times. V gene TRBV12-3 or TRBV12-4 combines with J gene TRBJ2-3; D ambiguous. Trimming pared 4 bases from V and 6 bases from J, leaving 11 bases between. This CDR3 is 13 amino acids long. CDR3 amino acids: CASSSGFRDTQYF. The CDR3 nucleotides are TGTGCCAGCAGTTCTGGGTTCAGGGATACGCAGTATTTT.

This CDR3 is CASSADIYEQYF. CDR3 DNA sequence: TGCGCCAGCAGCGCCGATATTTACGAGCAGTACTTC. The chain carries TRBV5-1 and TRBJ2-7; D not certain. V was pared by 4 bases and J by 4 bases, with 9 bases between. Germline V CDR1 and CDR2: SGHRS, YFSETQ. This CDR3 spans 12 amino acids. The complete variable domain, with remaining parts taken from reference TRBV5-1 and TRBJ2-7, reads KAGVTQTPRYLIKTRGQQVTLSCSPISGHRSVSWYQQTPGQGLQFLFEYFSETQRNKGNFPGRFSGRQFSNSRSEMNVSTLELGDSALYLCASSADIYEQYFGPGTRLTVT.

There are many counts of this clonotype. The CDR3 is CASESGRAPGELFF. CDR3 nucleotides: TGTGCCAGCGAAAGCGGGAGGGCCCCCGGGGAGCTGTTTTTT. J is TRBJ2-2 and V is TRBV12-3 or TRBV12-4; 10 bases map to TRBD2. The CDR3 spans 14 residues. Trimming took 8 bases from V and 6 from J; bases not matched to a gene: 6.

This clonotype came up many times. The gene calls are TRBV11-2 and TRBJ1-1; D may be TRBD1 (6 bases). The germline gives CDR1 SGHAT, CDR2 FQNNGV. The CDR3 extends over 12 amino acids. Trimming removed 5 bases at V and 6 bases at J, with 10 bases between. DNA of the CDR3: TGTGCCAGCAGCATGGGGGGCCCTGAAGCTTTCTTT. Its translation is CASSMGGPEAFF.

This rearrangement joins TRBV2 to TRBJ1-3, with TRBD1 matching 7 bases. The trim removed 6 bases at V and 2 bases at J, leaving 4 bases unmatched. The CDR3 is 14 amino acids. CDR1 is SNHLY and CDR2 is FYNNEI in the germline V gene. In nucleotides, the CDR3 is TGTGCCAGCAGGGCAGGGACAGCTGGAAACACCATATATTTT. Residues: CASRAGTAGNTIYF.

This chain connects TRBV19 to TRBJ2-2, with 9 bases that match TRBD2. CDR3 length: 16 amino acids. Germline assignment: CDR1 LNHDA and CDR2 SQIVND (reference sequence). V lost 4 bases, J lost 2 bases, and 5 bases stayed unmatched. The DNA for the CDR3 is TGTGCCAGTAGTACAGGACTAGCGAGAAACACCGGGGAGCTGTTTTTT. It specifies CASSTGLARNTGELFF.

This clonotype was seen a few times. The genes are TRBV4-1 and TRBJ2-1; possibly TRBD1 for D (6 bases). CDR3 size: 15 residues. Trimming removed 2 bases at V and 4 bases at J, with 12 bases between. Germline CDR1 reads MGHRA; CDR2 reads YSYEKL. CDR3 residues: CASSQSTGLYNEQFF. As DNA, the CDR3 is TGCGCCAGCAGCCAAAGCACAGGGCTTTACAATGAGCAGTTCTTC.

Many counts were recorded for this clonotype. The chain recombines TRBV11-2 with TRBJ2-7; the match to TRBD2 covers 12 bases. With V trimmed by 0 bases and J by 4 bases, 1 base remained unmatched. Germline V gene sequence: CDR1 SGHAT, CDR2 FQNNGV. The CDR3 sequence is 15 residues long. DNA for the CDR3: TGTGCCAGCAGCTTAGAGCTAGCGGGAGGGTACGAGCAGTACTTC. Translated, it gives CASSLELAGGYEQYF.

This clonotype was observed many times. The chain recombines TRBV9 with TRBJ2-1; D is possibly TRBD1 (6 bases). This CDR3 is 16 amino acids long. Germline CDR1 SGDLS, CDR2 YYNGEE. With 0 bases removed from V and 5 bases from J, the gap between germline ends came to 15 bases. The CDR3 region is CASSVGGQGPNNEQFF. The CDR3 nucleotides are TGTGCCAGCAGCGTAGGAGGTCAGGGGCCTAACAATGAGCAGTTCTTC. The variable domain in full, with the rest retrieved from reference TRBV9 and TRBJ2-1, is DSGVTQTPKHLITATGQRVTLRCSPRSGDLSVYWYQQSLDQGLQFLIQYYNGEERAKGNILERFSAQQFPDLHSELNLSSLELGDSALYFCASSVGGQGPNNEQFFGPGTRLTVL.

The sample holds a few counts of this clonotype. The CDR3: CASSLFGAGETQYF. Written as DNA, the CDR3 is TGCGCCAGCAGCTTGTTCGGAGCGGGTGAGACCCAGTACTTC. The rearrangement links TRBV5-1 to TRBJ2-5; D might be TRBD2 (6 bases). Germline-derived CDR1 and CDR2 are SGHRS and YFSETQ. V was clipped by 1 base and J by 5 bases, with 12 bases between them. The CDR3 runs 14 residues.

The table lists this clonotype with a few counts. The CDR3 loop reads CASSGRATSGPNTGELFF. CDR3 sequence (DNA): TGTGCCAGCAGTGGGAGAGCAACTAGCGGGCCTAACACCGGGGAGCTGTTTTTT. The rearrangement links TRBV27 to TRBJ2-2; 9 bases fit TRBD2. V shed 5 bases and J 2 bases; nucleotides not matched to a gene: 12. The CDR3 loop spans 18 amino acids. Germline CDR1 reads MNHEY; CDR2 reads SMNVEV (reference sequence).

This clonotype was recorded many times. The J gene is TRBJ2-1, the V gene TRBV13; D might be TRBD2 (6 bases). Deletions cut 5 bases from V and 10 bases from J, with 15 bases between. The V gene's germline CDR1 is PRHDT and CDR2 FYEKMQ (reference sequence). This CDR3 spans 13 amino acids. The CDR3 DNA reads TGTGCCAGCAGCCCAGGGACTCTTGGGGAGCAGTTCTTC. This translates into CASSPGTLGEQFF. Drawing the rest from reference TRBV13 and TRBJ2-1, the complete variable domain is AAGVIQSPRHLIKEKRETATLKCYPIPRHDTVYWYQQGPGQDPQFLISFYEKMQSDKGSIPDRFSAQQFSDYHSELNMSSLELGDSALYFCASSPGTLGEQFFGPGTRLTVL.

The chain carries TRBV18 and TRBJ2-7, with TRBD1 matching 7 bases. CDR1 and CDR2 from the germline V gene are KGHSH and LQKENI. V shed 4 bases and J 0 bases; nucleotides not matched to a gene: 3. The CDR3 totals 14 residues. The CDR3 reads CASSLRDSSYEQYF. The CDR3 DNA reads TGTGCCAGCTCACTCCGGGACAGCTCCTACGAGCAGTACTTC.

This clonotype was counted ten times or more. The chain couples TRBV28 to TRBJ1-3, with a weak D call TRBD1 (6 bases). This CDR3 has 17 residues. Trimming left V 4 bases short and J 0 bases short, with 16 bases between. Germline V CDR1 and CDR2: MDHEN, SYDVKM. This chain's CDR3 is CASSSSGTPSSGNTIYF. The CDR3 DNA reads as TGTGCCAGCAGTTCTTCCGGGACACCGAGCTCTGGAAACACCATATATTTT.

This clonotype turned up a few times. This rearrangement joins TRBV27 to TRBJ2-1; 13 bases are shared with TRBD2. Germline CDR1 and CDR2: MNHEY and SMNVEV (reference sequence). Losses at the gene ends were 5 bases for V and 7 bases for J; bases not matched to a gene: 8. CDR3 length: 16 residues. The CDR3 nucleotides are TGTGCCAGCAGTGATGGACTAGCGGGAGTATCAAATGAGCAGTTCTTC. It specifies CASSDGLAGVSNEQFF.

This clonotype has more than one count but fewer than ten. V and J are TRBV18 and TRBJ2-5, with D hard to call. Trimming took off 3 bases at V and 7 bases at J, with 24 bases between the two ends. The CDR3 has 17 amino acids. Germline V gene data show CDR1 as KGHSH and CDR2 as LQKENI. CDR3 bases: TGTGCCAGCTCACCGTTTCCAGCCGGAATAATAAGAGGGACCCAGTACTTC. This codes for CASSPFPAGIIRGTQYF.

This clonotype was detected only a few times. The chain links TRBV24-1 to TRBJ2-5, with D perhaps matching TRBD1 (6 bases). CDR3 length: 15 residues. CDR1 and CDR2 (germline): KGHDR, SFDVKD. V lost 4 bases and J 7 bases, leaving 18 bases between the germline ends. CDR3 sequence reads: CATSEGHNLAGTQYF. For the CDR3, the DNA is TGTGCCACCAGTGAGGGACACAACCTGGCGGGGACCCAGTACTTC.